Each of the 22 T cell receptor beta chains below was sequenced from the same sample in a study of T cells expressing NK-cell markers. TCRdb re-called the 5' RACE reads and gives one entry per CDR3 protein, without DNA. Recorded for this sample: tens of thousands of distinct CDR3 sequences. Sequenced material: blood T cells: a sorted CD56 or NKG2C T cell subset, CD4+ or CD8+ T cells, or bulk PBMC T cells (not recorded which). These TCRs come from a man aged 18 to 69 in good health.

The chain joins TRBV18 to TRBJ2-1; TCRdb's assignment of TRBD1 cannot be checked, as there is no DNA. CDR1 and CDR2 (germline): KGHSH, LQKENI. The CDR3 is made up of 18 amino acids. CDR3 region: CASSLGTGASISYNEQFF. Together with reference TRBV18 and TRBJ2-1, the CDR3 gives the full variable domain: NAGVMQNPRHLVRRRGQEARLRCSPMKGHSHVYWYRQLPEEGLKFMVYLQKENIIDESGMPKERFSAEFPKEGPSILRIQQVVRGDSAAYFCASSLGTGASISYNEQFFGPGTRLTVL.

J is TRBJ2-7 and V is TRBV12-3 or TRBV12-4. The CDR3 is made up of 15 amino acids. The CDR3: CASSPSLRIPYEQYF.

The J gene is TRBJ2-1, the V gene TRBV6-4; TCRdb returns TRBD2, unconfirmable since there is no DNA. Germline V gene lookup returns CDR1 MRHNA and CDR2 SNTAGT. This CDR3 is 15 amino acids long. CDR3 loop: CASSDSTGPYNEQFF.

Here the CDR3 reads CASSQMDRGPGNTIYF. The chain recombines TRBV4-1 with TRBJ1-3; the TCRdb D gene call, TRBD1, has no DNA to confirm it. The V gene's germline CDR1 is MGHRA and CDR2 YSYEKL. The CDR3 length is 16 residues.

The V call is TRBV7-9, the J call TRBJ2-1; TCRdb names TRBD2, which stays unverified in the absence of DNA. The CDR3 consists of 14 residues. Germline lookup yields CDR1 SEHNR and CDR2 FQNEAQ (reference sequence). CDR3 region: CASSLAGLAGGWFF.

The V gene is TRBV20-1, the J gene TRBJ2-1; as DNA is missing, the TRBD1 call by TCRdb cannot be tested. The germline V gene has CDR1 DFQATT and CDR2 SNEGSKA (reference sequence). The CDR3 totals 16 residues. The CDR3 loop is CSARDPSGRGYNEQFF.

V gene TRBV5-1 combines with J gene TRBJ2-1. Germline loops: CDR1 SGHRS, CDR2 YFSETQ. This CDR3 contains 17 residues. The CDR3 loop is CASSLAFGGSSYNEQFF.

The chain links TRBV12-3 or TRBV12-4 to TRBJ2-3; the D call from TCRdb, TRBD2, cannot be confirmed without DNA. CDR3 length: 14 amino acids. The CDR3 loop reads CASSPRGSTDTQYF.

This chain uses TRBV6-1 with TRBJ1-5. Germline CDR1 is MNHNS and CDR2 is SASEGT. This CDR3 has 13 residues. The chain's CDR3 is CASRDNHNQPQHF.

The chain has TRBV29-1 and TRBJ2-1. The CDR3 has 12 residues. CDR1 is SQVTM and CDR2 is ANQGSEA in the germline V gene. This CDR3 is CSVAHGVDEQFF.

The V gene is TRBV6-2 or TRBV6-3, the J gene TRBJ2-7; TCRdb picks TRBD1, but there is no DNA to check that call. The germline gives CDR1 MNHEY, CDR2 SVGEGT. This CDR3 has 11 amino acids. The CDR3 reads CASSPLYEQYF.

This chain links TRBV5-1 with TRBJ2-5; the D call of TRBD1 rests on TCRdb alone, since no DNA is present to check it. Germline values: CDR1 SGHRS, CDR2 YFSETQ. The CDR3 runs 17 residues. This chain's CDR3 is CASSLMVGGAAVTPQYF.

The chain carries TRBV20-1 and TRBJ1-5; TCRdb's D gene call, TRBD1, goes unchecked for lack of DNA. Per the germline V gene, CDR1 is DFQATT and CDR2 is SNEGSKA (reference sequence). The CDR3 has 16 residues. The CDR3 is CSARDRQGAWNQPQHF.

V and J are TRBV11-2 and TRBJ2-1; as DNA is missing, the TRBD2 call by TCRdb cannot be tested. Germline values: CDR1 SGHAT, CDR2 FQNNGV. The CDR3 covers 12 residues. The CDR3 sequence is CASSFTSGEQFF.

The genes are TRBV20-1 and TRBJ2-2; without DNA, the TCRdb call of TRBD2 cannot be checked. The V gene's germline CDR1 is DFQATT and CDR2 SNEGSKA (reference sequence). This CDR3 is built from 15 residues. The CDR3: CSARQLAGGTGELFF.

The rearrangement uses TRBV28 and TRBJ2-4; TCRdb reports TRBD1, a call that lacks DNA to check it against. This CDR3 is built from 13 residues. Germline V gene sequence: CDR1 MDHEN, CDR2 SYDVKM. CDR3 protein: CASSLPGVNIQYF.

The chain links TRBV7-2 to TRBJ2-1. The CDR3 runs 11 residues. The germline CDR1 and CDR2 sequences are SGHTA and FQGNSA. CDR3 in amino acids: CASTLDGEQFF.

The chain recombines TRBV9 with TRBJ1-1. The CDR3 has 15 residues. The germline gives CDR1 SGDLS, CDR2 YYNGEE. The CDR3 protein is CASSVDPGRDTEAFF.

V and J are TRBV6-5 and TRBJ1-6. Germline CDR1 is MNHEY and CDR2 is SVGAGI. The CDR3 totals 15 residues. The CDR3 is CASSLWGGDNSPLHF.

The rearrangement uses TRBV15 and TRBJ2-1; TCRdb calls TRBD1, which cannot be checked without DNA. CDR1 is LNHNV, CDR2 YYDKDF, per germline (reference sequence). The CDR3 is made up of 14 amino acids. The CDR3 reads CATSREQQGFEQFF.

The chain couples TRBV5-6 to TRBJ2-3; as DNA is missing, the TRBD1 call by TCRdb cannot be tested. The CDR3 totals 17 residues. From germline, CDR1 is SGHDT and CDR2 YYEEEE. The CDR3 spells CASSLGTGGTHADTQYF.

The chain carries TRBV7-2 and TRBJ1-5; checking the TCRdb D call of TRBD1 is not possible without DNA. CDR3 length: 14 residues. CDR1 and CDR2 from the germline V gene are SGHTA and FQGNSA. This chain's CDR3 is CASSQYRGNQPQHF. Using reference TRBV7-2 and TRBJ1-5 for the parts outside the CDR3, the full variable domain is GAGVSQSPSNKVTEKGKDVELRCDPISGHTALYWYRQSLGQGLEFLIYFQGNSAPDKSGLPSDRFSAERTGGSVSTLTIQRTQQEDSAVYLCASSQYRGNQPQHFGDGTRLSIL.